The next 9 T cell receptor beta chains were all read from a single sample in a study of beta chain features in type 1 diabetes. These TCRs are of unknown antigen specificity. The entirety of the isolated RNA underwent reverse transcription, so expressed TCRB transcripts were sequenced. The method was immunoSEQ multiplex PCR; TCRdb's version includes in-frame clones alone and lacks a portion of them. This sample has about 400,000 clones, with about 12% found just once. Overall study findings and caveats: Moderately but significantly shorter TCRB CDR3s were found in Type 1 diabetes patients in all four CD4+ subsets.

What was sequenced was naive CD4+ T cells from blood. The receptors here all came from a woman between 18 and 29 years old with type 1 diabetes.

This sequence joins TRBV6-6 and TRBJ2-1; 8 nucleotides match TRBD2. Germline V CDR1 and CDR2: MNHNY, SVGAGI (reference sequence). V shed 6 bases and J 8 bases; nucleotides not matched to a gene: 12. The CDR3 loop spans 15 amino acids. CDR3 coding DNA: TGTGCCAGCAGGTTTGATTCGGGGGGGAAGGATGAGCAGTTCTTC. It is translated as CASRFDSGGKDEQFF.

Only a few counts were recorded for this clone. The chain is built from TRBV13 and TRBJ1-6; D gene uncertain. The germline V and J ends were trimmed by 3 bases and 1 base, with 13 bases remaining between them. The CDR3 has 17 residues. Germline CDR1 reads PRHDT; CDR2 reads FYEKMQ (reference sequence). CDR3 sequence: CASSLWEYPSYNSPLHF. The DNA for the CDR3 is TGTGCCAGCAGCTTGTGGGAGTACCCTTCCTATAATTCACCCCTCCACTTT.

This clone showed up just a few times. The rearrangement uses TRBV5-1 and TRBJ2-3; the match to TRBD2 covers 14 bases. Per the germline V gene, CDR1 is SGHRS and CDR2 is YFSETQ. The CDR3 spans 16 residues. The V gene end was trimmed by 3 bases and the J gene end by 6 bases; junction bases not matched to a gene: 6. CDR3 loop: CASSSGLAGGGDTQYF. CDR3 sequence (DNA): TGCGCCAGCAGCTCCGGACTAGCGGGAGGAGGGGATACGCAGTATTTT. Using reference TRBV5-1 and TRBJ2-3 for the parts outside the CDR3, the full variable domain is KAGVTQTPRYLIKTRGQQVTLSCSPISGHRSVSWYQQTPGQGLQFLFEYFSETQRNKGNFPGRFSGRQFSNSRSEMNVSTLELGDSALYLCASSSGLAGGGDTQYFGPGTRLTVL.

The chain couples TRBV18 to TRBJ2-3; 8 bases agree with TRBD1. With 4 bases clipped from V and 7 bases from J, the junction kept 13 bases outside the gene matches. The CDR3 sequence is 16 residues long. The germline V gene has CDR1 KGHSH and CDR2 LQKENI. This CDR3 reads CASSRLQGAATNTQYF. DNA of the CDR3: TGTGCCAGCTCACGTCTCCAGGGGGCCGCCACGAATACGCAGTATTTT.

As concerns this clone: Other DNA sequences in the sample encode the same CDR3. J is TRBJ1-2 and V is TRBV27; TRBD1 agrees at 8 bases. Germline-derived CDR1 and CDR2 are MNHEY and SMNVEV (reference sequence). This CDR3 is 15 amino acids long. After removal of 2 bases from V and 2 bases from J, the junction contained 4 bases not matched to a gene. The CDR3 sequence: CASSLLGQGNYGYTF. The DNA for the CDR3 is TGTGCCAGCAGTTTACTAGGACAGGGCAACTATGGCTACACCTTC.

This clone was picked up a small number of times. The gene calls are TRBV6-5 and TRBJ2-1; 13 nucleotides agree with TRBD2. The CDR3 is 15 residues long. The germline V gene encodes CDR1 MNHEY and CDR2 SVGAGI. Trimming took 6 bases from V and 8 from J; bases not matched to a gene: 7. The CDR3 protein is CASSRTSGGAYEQFF. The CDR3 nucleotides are TGTGCCAGCAGCCGTACTAGCGGGGGGGCCTATGAGCAGTTCTTC.

CDR3 in amino acids: CASSVEGSGREQYF. In DNA form, the CDR3 reads TGTGCCAGCAGCGTAGAGGGTAGCGGGAGGGAGCAGTACTTC. V and J are TRBV9 and TRBJ2-7, with TRBD2 identical over 10 bases. The ends lost 0 bases at V and 7 bases at J; junction bases unmatched: 4. The germline V gene has CDR1 SGDLS and CDR2 YYNGEE. The CDR3 has 14 amino acids.

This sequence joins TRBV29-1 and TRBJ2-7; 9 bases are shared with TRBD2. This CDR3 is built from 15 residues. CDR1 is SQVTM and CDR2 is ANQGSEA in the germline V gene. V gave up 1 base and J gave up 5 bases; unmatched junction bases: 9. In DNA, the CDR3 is TGCAGCGTTGAAGCGCCCCTAGCGGGGCGCAACGAGCAGTACTTC. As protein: CSVEAPLAGRNEQYF.

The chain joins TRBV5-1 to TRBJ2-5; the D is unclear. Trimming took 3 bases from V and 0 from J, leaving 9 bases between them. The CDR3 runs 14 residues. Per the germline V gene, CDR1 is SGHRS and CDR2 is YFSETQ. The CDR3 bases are TGCGCCAGCAGCTCACTACTTAACCAAGAGACCCAGTACTTC. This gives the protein CASSSLLNQETQYF.